This is a list of T cell receptor beta chains from one sample in a study of blood T cell repertoires in COVID-19. The repertoire was sequenced with immunoSEQ multiplex PCR; TCRdb's copy has only in-frame clones and lacks some. Of hundreds of thousands of clones listed, roughly 85% are singletons. The sequenced sample was peripheral blood. Source of these receptors: a man between 35 and 55 years old with acute or convalescent COVID-19. Each CDR3 is given without its conserved first and last residue.

v_call cdr3_aa
TRBV11-1 ASSLWSTEAF
TRBV29-1 SVEKRVGGKSYNSPLH
TRBV7-9 ASSSGIGNTIY
TRBV6-4 ASRPGQAGNTEAF
TRBV4-1 ASSQGPGANEKLF
TRBV18 ASSRGVGANYGYT
TRBV7-9 ASSRASGTGRTGANVLT
TRBV30 AWTGHSNQPQH
TRBV23-1 ASSQRGTWGYT
TRBV6-5 ASTTGGGNNGYT
TRBV3-1/TRBV3-2 ASSQERGLIQETQY
TRBV19 ASSIQGIGSPLH
TRBV30 AWSLERYGYT
TRBV11-2 ASSLGAGTEAF
TRBV28 ASSSRRQGRTDTQY
TRBV5-6 ASSSVLSYNEQF
TRBV9 ASSPLRQGGPT
TRBV11-2 ASSTGSSYGYT
TRBV7-2 ASSQDSYTGELF
TRBV2 ASSAQGAREEKLF
TRBV6-5 ASSYSGVNNSPLH
TRBV7-9 ASSLDRGNQPQH
TRBV30 AWSVLGGIHGAF
TRBV5-1 ASSLTGDSTIYGYT
TRBV28 ASSLPGGSGNTIY
TRBV29-1 SWTGGTEAF
TRBV6-1 ASSERQANTEAF
TRBV19 ASSIGAGRSTEAF
TRBV28 ASERGTDTQY
TRBV2 ASRVEVNTEAF
TRBV7-2 ASSLDGVNSPLH
TRBV5-1 ASRMSSGGGNTQY
TRBV29-1 SASGAGGPSNEQF
TRBV28 ASSFLQPGQEYEQY
TRBV28 ASSLSRAGVNQPQH
TRBV18 ASSSRGGDTQY
TRBV7-6 ASSSLAGALYEQY
TRBV5-1 ASSLVRQGGNAVSPLH
TRBV7-6 ASSSQIYEQY
TRBV10-2 ASSESTGGKEKLF
TRBV7-9 ASSLGQALNTGELF
TRBV30 AWNLLAGGREQF
TRBV18 ASSPRGQGYEQY
TRBV5-8 ASSPGLGADTQY
TRBV12-3/TRBV12-4 ASSPDQGEQF
TRBV5-1 ASSPREAGELF
TRBV2 ASSLVKEDSPLH
TRBV29-1 SVTGGLNTEAF
TRBV2 ASSEVQGNQPQH
TRBV11-2 ASSPWDRDFYGYT
TRBV28 ATGLRGVREKLF
TRBV11-2 ASSLTSQGTETQY
TRBV7-2 ASSSLGGALNNEQF
TRBV5-1 ASSLVGQENTEAF
TRBV19 ASGTGILTEAF
TRBV18 ASSPQREDTQY
TRBV9 ASSQRAISYEQY
TRBV27 ASSLRYSGNQPQH
TRBV14 ASSQDGRGRYEQY
TRBV14 ASSQWATGDGYT